This T cell receptor beta chain was sequenced in a study of T-cell memory formation after mild COVID-19 (TCRdb year 2021). Regarding the complete study: TCR sequence clusters from the two donors were largely donor specific. In a couple of donors, T-cell clones that expanded and contracted after mild COVID-19 were followed by sequencing TCRalpha and TCRbeta repertoires longitudinally. The cohort comprised two young, previously healthy adult volunteers, one female and one male. What the authors observed across the whole study: Some responding clones were found in pre-infection memory, which suggests that pre-existing cross-reactive memory T cells took part in the SARS-CoV-2 response. SARS-CoV-2 specificity was not confirmed for the second-wave clones peaking on day 37. Clones contracting from day 15 to 85 had balanced CD4/CD8 phenotypes, while a second wave expanding from day 15 to 37 was biased towards CD4+. Contracting CD4+ clones were found mainly in CM and EM memory subsets, while CD8+ clones were enriched in EMRA. Only a couple of mild cases were covered in the study, and larger cohorts including severe cases with pre-infection samples were considered necessary.

TCRdb records Illumina NovaSeq 6000 as the sequencer. TCRalpha and TCRbeta cDNA libraries were constructed by 5'RACE with constant-segment primers, with sample barcodes and unique molecular identifiers being introduced. Trizol reagent was used to extract RNA from every sample. Libraries were amplified in two PCR steps, with a second sample barcode and Illumina TruSeq adapters added in the second step. The libraries were sequenced on an Illumina NovaSeq using 2 x 150 bp paired-end reads. In the authors' own workflow: The reads were demultiplexed and collapsed into UMI-guided consensus sequences using migec v1.2.7. Using mixcr v2.1.11, UMI consensuses were aligned to TRA and TRB V and J templates and then assembled into clonotypes. Expanded or contracted clonotypes were those called significant by both edgeR and NoisET, with noise models trained on biological replicates. For edgeR calls, a false discovery rate-adjusted p below 0.01 and a log2 fold-change threshold of 1 were applied. As an exploratory analysis of dynamics, PCA with hierarchical clustering was applied to max-normalized trajectories of the 1000 most abundant clonotypes. Separately sequenced CD4+ and CD8+ repertoires were used to assign a CD4 or CD8 phenotype to each responding clone. The public reads were reprocessed in TCRdb via fastp at Q25 and MiXCR, keeping in-frame beta chains. Each record represents a unique CDR3 protein, reported with the most common genes and DNA among its rows. TCRdb's processing, not the authors' own work, is the source of the V and J calls. Recorded for this sample are roughly 89,000 distinct CDR3 sequences; approximately 13% of them occurred a single time. The ten largest account for roughly a quarter of the sample.

From the germline V gene (reference sequence), CDR1 is SGHKS and CDR2 is YYEKEE. The CDR3 sequence holds 15 residues, the cysteine and phenylalanine included. Of all the DNA, just the CDR3 is kept, 45 bases in frame from base 1. Trimming costs V 2 bases and J 4 bases, and their ends lie 15 bases apart. Of note for this clonotype: The specificity of this receptor is unknown. The input lacks base qualities; no much larger clone sits a single base away.

PBMCs were isolated by Ficoll-Paque density gradient centrifugation. This clonotype was sampled from an adult woman who had mild COVID-19 (a few samples of this study predate the infection). The sample titles of this study are shuffled in the database, so cell type and time point are left out; the donor was told from shared clones. The sequence links TRBV5-5 to TRBJ2-5, with the D gene tentatively TRBD1 or TRBD2, based on 5 matching bases in each. The sequencing sample was made of PBMCs or a T cell subset sorted from them (not recorded which). Here is the DNA: TGTGCCAGCAGCTTAGAGCAGGGAGACGCAGAGACCCAGTACTTC. Translated, it reads CASSLEQGDAETQYF.